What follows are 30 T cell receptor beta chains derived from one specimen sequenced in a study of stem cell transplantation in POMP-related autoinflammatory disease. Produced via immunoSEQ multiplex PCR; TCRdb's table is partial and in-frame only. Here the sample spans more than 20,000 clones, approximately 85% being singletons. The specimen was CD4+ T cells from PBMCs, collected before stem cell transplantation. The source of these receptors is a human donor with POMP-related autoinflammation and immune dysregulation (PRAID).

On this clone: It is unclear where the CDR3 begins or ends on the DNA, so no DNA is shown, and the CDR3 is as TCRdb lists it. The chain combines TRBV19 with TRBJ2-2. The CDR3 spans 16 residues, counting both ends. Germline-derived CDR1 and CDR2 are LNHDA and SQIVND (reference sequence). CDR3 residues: CASSIPPGLRAGELFF.

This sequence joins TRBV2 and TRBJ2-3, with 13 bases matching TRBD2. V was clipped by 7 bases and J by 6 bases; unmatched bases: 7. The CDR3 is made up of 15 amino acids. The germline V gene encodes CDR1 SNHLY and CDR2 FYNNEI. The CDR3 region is CASNQLAGGPDTQYF. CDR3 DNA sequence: TGTGCCAGCAACCAACTAGCGGGAGGGCCGGATACGCAGTATTTT.

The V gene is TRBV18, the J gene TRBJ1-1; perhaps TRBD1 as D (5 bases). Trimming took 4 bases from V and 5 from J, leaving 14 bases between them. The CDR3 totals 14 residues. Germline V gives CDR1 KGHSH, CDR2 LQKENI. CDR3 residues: CASSQGEGRTEAFF. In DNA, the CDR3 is TGTGCCAGCTCACAGGGAGAGGGGAGAACTGAAGCTTTCTTT.

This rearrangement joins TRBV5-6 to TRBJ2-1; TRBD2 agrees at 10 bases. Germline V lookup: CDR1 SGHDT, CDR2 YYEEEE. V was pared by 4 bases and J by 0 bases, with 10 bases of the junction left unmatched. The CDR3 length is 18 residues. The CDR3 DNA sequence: TGTGCCAGCAGCAAACCGGGACTAGCGAGAAGCTCCTACAATGAGCAGTTCTTC. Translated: CASSKPGLARSSYNEQFF.

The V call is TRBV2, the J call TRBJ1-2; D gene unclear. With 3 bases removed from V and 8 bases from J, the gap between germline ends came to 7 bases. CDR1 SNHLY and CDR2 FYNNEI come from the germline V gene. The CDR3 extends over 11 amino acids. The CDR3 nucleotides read TGTGCCAGCAGTGATCGCTCCGGCTACACCTTC. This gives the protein CASSDRSGYTF.

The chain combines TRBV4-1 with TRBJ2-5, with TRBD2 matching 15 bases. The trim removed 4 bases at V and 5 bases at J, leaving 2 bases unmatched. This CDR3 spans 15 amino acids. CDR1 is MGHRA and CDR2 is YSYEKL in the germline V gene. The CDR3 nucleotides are TGCGCCAGCAGCCCCGGACTAGCGGGAGGGGAGACCCAGTACTTC. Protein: CASSPGLAGGETQYF.

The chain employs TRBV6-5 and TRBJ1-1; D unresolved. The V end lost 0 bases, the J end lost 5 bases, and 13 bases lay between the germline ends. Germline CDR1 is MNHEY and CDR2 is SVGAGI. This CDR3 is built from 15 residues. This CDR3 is CASSYSWPDRTEAFF. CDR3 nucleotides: TGTGCCAGCAGTTACTCATGGCCGGATCGGACTGAAGCTTTCTTT.

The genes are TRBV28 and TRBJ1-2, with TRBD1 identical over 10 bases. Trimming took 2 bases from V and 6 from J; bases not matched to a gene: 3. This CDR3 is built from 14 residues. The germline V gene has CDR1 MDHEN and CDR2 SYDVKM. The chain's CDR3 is CASSLPGQGNGYTF. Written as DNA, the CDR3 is TGTGCCAGCAGTTTACCGGGACAGGGGAATGGCTACACCTTC.

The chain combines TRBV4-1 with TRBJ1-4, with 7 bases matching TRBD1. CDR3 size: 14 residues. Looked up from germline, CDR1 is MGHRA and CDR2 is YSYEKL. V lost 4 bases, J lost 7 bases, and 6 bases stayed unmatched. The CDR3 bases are TGCGCCAGCAGCCTCCGGACAGGTGCTGAAAAACTGTTTTTT. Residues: CASSLRTGAEKLFF.

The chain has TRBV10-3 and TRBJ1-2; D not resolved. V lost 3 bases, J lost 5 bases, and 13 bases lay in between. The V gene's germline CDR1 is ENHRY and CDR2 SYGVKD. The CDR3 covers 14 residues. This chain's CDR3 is CAISDETDYYGYTF. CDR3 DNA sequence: TGTGCCATCAGTGACGAGACGGACTATTATGGCTACACCTTC.

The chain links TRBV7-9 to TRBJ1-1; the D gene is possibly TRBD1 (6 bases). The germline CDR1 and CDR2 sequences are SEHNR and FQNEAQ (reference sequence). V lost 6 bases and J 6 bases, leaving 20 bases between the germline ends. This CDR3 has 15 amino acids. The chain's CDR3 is CASRAGDRLGSEAFF. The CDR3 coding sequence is TGTGCCAGCAGGGCAGGGGACCGTCTAGGGTCTGAAGCTTTCTTT.

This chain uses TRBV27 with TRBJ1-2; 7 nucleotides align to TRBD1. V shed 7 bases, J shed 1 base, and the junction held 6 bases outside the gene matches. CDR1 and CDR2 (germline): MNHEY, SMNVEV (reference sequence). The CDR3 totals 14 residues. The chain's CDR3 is CASTRNRGNYGYTF. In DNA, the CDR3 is TGTGCCAGCACTCGCAACAGGGGTAACTATGGCTACACCTTC.

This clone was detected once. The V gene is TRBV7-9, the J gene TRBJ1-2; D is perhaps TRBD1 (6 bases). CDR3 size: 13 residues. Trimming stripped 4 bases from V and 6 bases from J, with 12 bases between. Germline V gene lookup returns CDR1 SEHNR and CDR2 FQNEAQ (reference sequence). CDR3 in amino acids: CASSSTRQDGYTF. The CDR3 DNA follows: TGTGCCAGCAGCTCCACCCGACAGGATGGCTACACCTTC.

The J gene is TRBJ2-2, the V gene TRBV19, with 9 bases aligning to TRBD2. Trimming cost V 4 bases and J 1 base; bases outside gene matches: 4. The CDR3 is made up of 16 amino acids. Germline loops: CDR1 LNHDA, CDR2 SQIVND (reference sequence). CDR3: CASSKTSGGNTGELFF. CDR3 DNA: TGTGCCAGTAGTAAGACTAGCGGAGGGAACACCGGGGAGCTGTTTTTT.

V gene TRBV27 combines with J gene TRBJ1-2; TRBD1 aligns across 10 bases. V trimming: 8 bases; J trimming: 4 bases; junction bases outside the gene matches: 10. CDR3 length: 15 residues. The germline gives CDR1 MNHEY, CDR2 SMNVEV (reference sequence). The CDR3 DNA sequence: TGTGCCAGCTCCGGGACAGGGGCTACCCTCTATGGCTACACCTTC. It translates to CASSGTGATLYGYTF.

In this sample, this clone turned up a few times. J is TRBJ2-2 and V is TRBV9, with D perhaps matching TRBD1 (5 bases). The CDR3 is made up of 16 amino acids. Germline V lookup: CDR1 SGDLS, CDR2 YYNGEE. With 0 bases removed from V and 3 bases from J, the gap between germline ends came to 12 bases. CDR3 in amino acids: CASSVDTGPYTGELFF. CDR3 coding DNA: TGTGCCAGCAGCGTAGATACAGGCCCCTACACCGGGGAGCTGTTTTTT.

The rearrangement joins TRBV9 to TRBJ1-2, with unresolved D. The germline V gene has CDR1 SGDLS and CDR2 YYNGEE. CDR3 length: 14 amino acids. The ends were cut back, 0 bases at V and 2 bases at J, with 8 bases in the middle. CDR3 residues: CASSVATENYGYTF. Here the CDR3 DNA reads TGTGCCAGCAGCGTAGCTACAGAGAACTATGGCTACACCTTC.

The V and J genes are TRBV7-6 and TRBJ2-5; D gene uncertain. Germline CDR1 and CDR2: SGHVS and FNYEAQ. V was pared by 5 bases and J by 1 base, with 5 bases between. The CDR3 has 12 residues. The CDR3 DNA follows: TGTGCCAGCAGCCAGGCCCAAGAGACCCAGTACTTC. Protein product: CASSQAQETQYF.

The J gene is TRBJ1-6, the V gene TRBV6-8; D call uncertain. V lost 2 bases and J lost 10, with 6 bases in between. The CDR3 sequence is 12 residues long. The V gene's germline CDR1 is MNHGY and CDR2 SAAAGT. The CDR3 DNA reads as TGTGCCAGCAGTTACGGGGTCTCACCCCTCCACTTT. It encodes CASSYGVSPLHF.

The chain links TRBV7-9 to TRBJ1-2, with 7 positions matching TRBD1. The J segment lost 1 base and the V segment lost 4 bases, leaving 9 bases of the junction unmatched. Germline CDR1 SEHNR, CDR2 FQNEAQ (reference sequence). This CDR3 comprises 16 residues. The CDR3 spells CASSWGTDRDNYGYTF. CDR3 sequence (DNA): TGTGCCAGCAGCTGGGGGACAGACCGTGATAACTATGGCTACACCTTC.

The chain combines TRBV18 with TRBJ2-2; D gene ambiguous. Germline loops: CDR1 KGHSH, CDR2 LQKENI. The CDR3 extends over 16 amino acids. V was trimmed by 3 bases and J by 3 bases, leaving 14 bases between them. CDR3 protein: CASSPRTGEYTGELFF. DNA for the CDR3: TGTGCCAGCTCACCTCGAACGGGTGAATACACCGGGGAGCTGTTTTTT.

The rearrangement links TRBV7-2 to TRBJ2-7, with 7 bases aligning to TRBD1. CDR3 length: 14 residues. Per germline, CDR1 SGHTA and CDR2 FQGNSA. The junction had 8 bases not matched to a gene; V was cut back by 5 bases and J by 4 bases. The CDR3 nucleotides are TGTGCCAGCAGCCCCCCGGGACAGAGGTACGAGCAGTACTTC. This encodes CASSPPGQRYEQYF.

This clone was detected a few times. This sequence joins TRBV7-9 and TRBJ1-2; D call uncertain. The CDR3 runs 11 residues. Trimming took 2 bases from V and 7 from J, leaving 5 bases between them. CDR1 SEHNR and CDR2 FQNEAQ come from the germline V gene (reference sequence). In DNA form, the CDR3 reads TGTGCCAGCAGCTTAAACCTTGGCTACACCTTC. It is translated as CASSLNLGYTF.

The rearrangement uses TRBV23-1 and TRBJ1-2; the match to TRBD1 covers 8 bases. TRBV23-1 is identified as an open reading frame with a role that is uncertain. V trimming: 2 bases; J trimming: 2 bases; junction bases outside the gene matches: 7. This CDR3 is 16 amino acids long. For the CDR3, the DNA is TGCGCCAGCAGTCAACCCCGAGGACAGGGAAACTATGGCTACACCTTC. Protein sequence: CASSQPRGQGNYGYTF.

The CDR3 is CASSPDTGNQPQHF. The CDR3 DNA sequence: TGTGCCAGCTCACCTGACACCGGCAATCAGCCCCAGCATTTT. The rearrangement links TRBV18 to TRBJ1-5; D is uncertain. V was trimmed by 3 bases and J by 2 bases, leaving 8 bases between them. This CDR3 spans 14 amino acids. CDR1 KGHSH and CDR2 LQKENI come from the germline V gene.

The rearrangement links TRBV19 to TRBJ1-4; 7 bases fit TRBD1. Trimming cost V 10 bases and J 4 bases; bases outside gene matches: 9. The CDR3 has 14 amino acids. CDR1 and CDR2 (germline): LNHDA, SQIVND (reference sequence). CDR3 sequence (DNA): TGTGCCACCAAGGATCAGGGGGTTAATGAAAAACTGTTTTTT. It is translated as CATKDQGVNEKLFF.

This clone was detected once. In DNA form, the CDR3 reads TGTGCCAGCAGTGAACTGACTAGCGGGGGCTACTACAATGAGCAGTTCTTC. Residues: CASSELTSGGYYNEQFF. The chain couples TRBV6-1 to TRBJ2-1; TRBD2 agrees at 12 bases. This CDR3 contains 17 residues. Unmatched junction bases numbered 5, after V lost 2 bases and J lost 3 bases. The germline gives CDR1 MNHNS, CDR2 SASEGT.

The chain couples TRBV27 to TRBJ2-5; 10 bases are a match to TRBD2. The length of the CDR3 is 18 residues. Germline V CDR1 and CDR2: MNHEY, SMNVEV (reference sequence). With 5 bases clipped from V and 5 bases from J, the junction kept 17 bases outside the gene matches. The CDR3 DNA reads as TGTGCCAGCAGTCCCGCCCGCGCTTATAGCGGGAGGCCGGAGACCCAGTACTTC. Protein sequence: CASSPARAYSGRPETQYF.

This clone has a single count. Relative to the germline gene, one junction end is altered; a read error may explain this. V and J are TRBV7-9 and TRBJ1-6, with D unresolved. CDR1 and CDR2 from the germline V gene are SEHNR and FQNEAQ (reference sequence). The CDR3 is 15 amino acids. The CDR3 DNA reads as TGTGCCAGCACAGACGGTAGCTCCTATAATTCACTCCTCCACTTT. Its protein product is CASTDGSSYNSLLHF. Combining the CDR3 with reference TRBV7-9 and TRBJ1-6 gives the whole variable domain DTGVSQNPRHKITKRGQNVTFRCDPISEHNRLYWYRQTLGQGPEFLTYFQNEAQLEKSRLLSDRFSAERPKGSFSTLEIQRTEQGDSAMYLCASTDGSSYNSLLHFGNGTRLTVT.

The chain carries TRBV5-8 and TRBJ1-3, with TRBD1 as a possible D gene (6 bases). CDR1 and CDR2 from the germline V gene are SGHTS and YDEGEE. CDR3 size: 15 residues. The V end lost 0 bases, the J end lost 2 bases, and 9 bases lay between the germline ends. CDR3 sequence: CASSLDREAGNTIYF. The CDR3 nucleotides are TGTGCCAGCAGCTTGGACAGGGAGGCTGGAAACACCATATATTTT. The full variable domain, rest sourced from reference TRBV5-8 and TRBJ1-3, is EAGVTQSPTHLIKTRGQQATLRCSPISGHTSVYWYQQALGLGLQFLLWYDEGEERNRGNFPPRFSGRQFPNYSSELNVNALELEDSALYLCASSLDREAGNTIYFGEGSWLTVV.